The rows below give T cell receptor beta chains drawn from one sample of a study of blood T cell repertoires in COVID-19. Sequencing was performed with immunoSEQ multiplex PCR; in TCRdb, only in-frame clones are kept and a portion is missing. The sample holds over 400,000 clones; about 89% are singletons and the top ten take about 8.2%. The specimen sequenced was peripheral blood. The receptors shown here come from a woman aged 45 to 65 with COVID-19, enrolled during active disease. Each CDR3 is given with its conserved first and last residue. The D gene is left open where the match is weak. Clone size is stated in some rows and not others, as once, few, many or a class when expanded.

clone_size: -; v_call: TRBV11-2; j_call: TRBJ1-2; d_call: -; cdr3_aa: CASSQAQYGYTF; cdr3_nt: TGTGCCAGCAGCCAGGCCCAATATGGCTACACCTTC
clone_size: -; v_call: TRBV29-1; j_call: TRBJ2-2; d_call: -; cdr3_aa: CSVEEALRGYPGELFF; cdr3_nt: TGCAGCGTTGAAGAAGCCCTCCGGGGATACCCCGGGGAGCTGTTTTTT
clone_size: -; v_call: TRBV4-1; j_call: TRBJ1-2; d_call: -; cdr3_aa: CASSQVRGGSDGYTF; cdr3_nt: TGCGCCAGCAGCCAAGTCCGAGGAGGAAGCGATGGCTACACCTTC
clone_size: -; v_call: TRBV3-1/TRBV3-2; j_call: TRBJ1-2; d_call: -; cdr3_aa: CASSQEGSGLAGYTF; cdr3_nt: TGTGCCAGCAGCCAAGAGGGTTCAGGATTGGCTGGCTACACCTTC
clone_size: few; v_call: TRBV10-3; j_call: TRBJ1-3; d_call: -; cdr3_aa: CAISDNTLSGNTIYF; cdr3_nt: TGTGCCATCAGTGATAACACCCTCTCTGGAAACACCATATATTTT
clone_size: -; v_call: TRBV28; j_call: TRBJ1-2; d_call: -; cdr3_aa: CASSLGGPGKGYTF; cdr3_nt: TGTGCCAGCAGTTTAGGTGGACCAGGGAAAGGCTACACCTTC
clone_size: -; v_call: TRBV16; j_call: TRBJ2-3; d_call: -; cdr3_aa: CASSAQGRGDTQYF; cdr3_nt: TGTGCCAGCAGCGCACAGGGCCGGGGAGATACGCAGTATTTT
clone_size: -; v_call: TRBV6-6; j_call: TRBJ2-2; d_call: TRBD1; cdr3_aa: CASSSTGADTGELFF; cdr3_nt: TGTGCCAGCAGTTCGACAGGGGCGGACACCGGGGAGCTGTTTTTT
clone_size: -; v_call: TRBV19; j_call: TRBJ1-5; d_call: TRBD1; cdr3_aa: CASSGGGSYSNQPQHF; cdr3_nt: TGTGCCAGTAGTGGAGGGGGCAGTTATAGCAATCAGCCCCAGCATTTT
clone_size: -; v_call: TRBV5-1; j_call: TRBJ2-3; d_call: TRBD2; cdr3_aa: CASSLAGGTRTDTQYF; cdr3_nt: TGCGCCAGCAGCTTGGCCGGAGGGACTAGGACAGATACGCAGTATTTT
clone_size: -; v_call: TRBV29-1; j_call: TRBJ2-7; d_call: TRBD1; cdr3_aa: CSAEDRFGEQYF; cdr3_nt: TGCAGCGCCGAGGACAGGTTTGGCGAGCAGTACTTC
clone_size: -; v_call: TRBV5-1; j_call: TRBJ2-7; d_call: TRBD1; cdr3_aa: CASSKTGVVSHEQYF; cdr3_nt: TGCGCCAGCAGTAAGACAGGGGTGGTTTCTCACGAGCAGTACTTC
clone_size: once; v_call: TRBV19; j_call: TRBJ1-2; d_call: TRBD1; cdr3_aa: CASTPTGGPNYGYTF; cdr3_nt: TGTGCCAGTACCCCGACAGGGGGCCCTAACTATGGCTACACCTTC
clone_size: -; v_call: TRBV5-4; j_call: TRBJ1-2; d_call: -; cdr3_aa: CASSLTGFGYGYTF; cdr3_nt: TGTGCCAGCAGCTTGACCGGGTTCGGCTATGGCTACACCTTC
clone_size: -; v_call: TRBV6-1; j_call: TRBJ1-2; d_call: -; cdr3_aa: CASSESGQGGYGYTF; cdr3_nt: TGTGCCAGCAGTGAAAGCGGGCAGGGCGGCTATGGCTACACCTTC
clone_size: -; v_call: TRBV19; j_call: TRBJ2-3; d_call: -; cdr3_aa: CASSMRASDTQYF; cdr3_nt: TGTGCCAGTAGTATGAGGGCGTCAGATACGCAGTATTTT
clone_size: -; v_call: TRBV6-1; j_call: TRBJ2-7; d_call: -; cdr3_aa: CASSEARGNERSDEQYF; cdr3_nt: TGTGCCAGCAGTGAAGCGAGGGGGAATGAACGATCCGACGAGCAGTACTTC
clone_size: -; v_call: TRBV11-2; j_call: TRBJ1-1; d_call: -; cdr3_aa: CASTVDRLNTEAFF; cdr3_nt: TGTGCCAGCACCGTCGACAGGTTGAACACTGAAGCTTTCTTT
clone_size: -; v_call: TRBV28; j_call: TRBJ2-3; d_call: -; cdr3_aa: CACSQLRTSTDTQYF; cdr3_nt: TGTGCCTGCTCCCAGTTGAGGACTAGCACAGATACGCAGTATTTT
clone_size: -; v_call: TRBV5-4; j_call: TRBJ2-7; d_call: TRBD1; cdr3_aa: CASSGQGGREQYF; cdr3_nt: TGTGCCAGCAGCGGCCAAGGGGGCCGCGAGCAGTACTTC
clone_size: -; v_call: TRBV6-2/TRBV6-3; j_call: TRBJ2-2; d_call: TRBD1; cdr3_aa: CASSPLGTGDSGELFF; cdr3_nt: TGTGCCAGCAGCCCTCTTGGGACAGGGGATTCCGGGGAGCTGTTTTTT
clone_size: -; v_call: TRBV27; j_call: TRBJ2-5; d_call: TRBD2; cdr3_aa: CASSPGLAGGPLPEETQYF; cdr3_nt: TGTGCCAGCAGTCCCGGACTAGCGGGGGGTCCCCTCCCTGAAGAGACCCAGTACTTC
clone_size: -; v_call: TRBV24-1; j_call: TRBJ2-3; d_call: TRBD1; cdr3_aa: CATSDPGQGGTDTQYF; cdr3_nt: TGTGCCACCAGTGACCCGGGGCAGGGGGGCACAGATACGCAGTATTTT
clone_size: -; v_call: TRBV11-2; j_call: TRBJ2-7; d_call: TRBD1; cdr3_aa: CASSLGDRAEQYF; cdr3_nt: TGTGCCAGCAGCTTAGGCGACAGGGCCGAGCAGTACTTC
clone_size: -; v_call: TRBV5-1; j_call: TRBJ2-7; d_call: -; cdr3_aa: CASSSSYEQYF; cdr3_nt: TGCGCCAGCAGCTCGTCCTACGAGCAGTACTTC
clone_size: -; v_call: TRBV5-6; j_call: TRBJ2-5; d_call: TRBD2; cdr3_aa: CASSLGGGAWETQYF; cdr3_nt: TGTGCCAGCAGCTTAGGCGGGGGGGCTTGGGAGACCCAGTACTTC
clone_size: -; v_call: TRBV2; j_call: TRBJ1-1; d_call: TRBD1; cdr3_aa: CASSPEQGITEAFF; cdr3_nt: TGTGCCAGCAGCCCCGAACAGGGGATCACTGAAGCTTTCTTT
clone_size: -; v_call: TRBV7-2; j_call: TRBJ2-7; d_call: -; cdr3_aa: CASSVGQYYEQYF; cdr3_nt: TGTGCCAGCAGCGTTGGACAGTATTACGAGCAGTACTTC
clone_size: -; v_call: TRBV11-3; j_call: TRBJ2-7; d_call: TRBD1; cdr3_aa: CASSSGTGRLREDEQYF; cdr3_nt: TGTGCCAGCAGCTCCGGGACAGGGAGATTGAGGGAGGACGAGCAGTACTTC
clone_size: -; v_call: TRBV5-4; j_call: TRBJ2-6; d_call: TRBD2; cdr3_aa: CASSQAGGLSGANVLTF; cdr3_nt: TGTGCCAGCAGCCAAGCGGGGGGACTCTCTGGGGCCAACGTCCTGACTTTC
clone_size: -; v_call: TRBV19; j_call: TRBJ1-4; d_call: -; cdr3_aa: CQGKGEKLFF; cdr3_nt: TGTCAGGGAAAGGGTGAAAAACTGTTTTTT
clone_size: -; v_call: TRBV19; j_call: TRBJ2-6; d_call: -; cdr3_aa: CASSITRTGANVLTF; cdr3_nt: TGTGCCAGTAGTATAACCAGAACTGGGGCCAACGTCCTGACTTTC
clone_size: -; v_call: TRBV4-1; j_call: TRBJ1-4; d_call: TRBD1; cdr3_aa: CASSRTGGGEKLFF; cdr3_nt: TGCGCCAGCAGCAGGACAGGGGGCGGTGAAAAACTGTTTTTT
clone_size: -; v_call: TRBV5-1; j_call: TRBJ1-6; d_call: TRBD1; cdr3_aa: CASSSSDRGYSPLHF; cdr3_nt: TGCGCCAGCAGCTCCTCGGACAGGGGGTATTCACCCCTCCACTTT
clone_size: -; v_call: TRBV6-5; j_call: TRBJ1-2; d_call: -; cdr3_aa: CASTSGQLYGYTF; cdr3_nt: TGTGCCAGCACCTCGGGACAACTCTATGGCTACACCTTC
clone_size: -; v_call: TRBV27; j_call: TRBJ2-7; d_call: TRBD1; cdr3_aa: CASSPVRGSYEQYF; cdr3_nt: TGTGCCAGCAGTCCCGTCAGGGGGTCTTACGAGCAGTACTTC
clone_size: -; v_call: TRBV30; j_call: TRBJ1-3; d_call: TRBD1; cdr3_aa: CAWSVRDSSPGNTIYF; cdr3_nt: TGTGCCTGGAGTGTAAGGGACAGTTCCCCGGGGAACACCATATATTTT
clone_size: -; v_call: TRBV2; j_call: TRBJ1-1; d_call: -; cdr3_aa: CATAAAVNTEAFF; cdr3_nt: TGTGCCACAGCGGCGGCCGTGAACACTGAAGCTTTCTTT
clone_size: -; v_call: TRBV30; j_call: TRBJ1-2; d_call: -; cdr3_aa: CAWTPLRGNYGYTF; cdr3_nt: TGTGCCTGGACCCCACTCAGGGGTAACTATGGCTACACCTTC
clone_size: once; v_call: TRBV13; j_call: TRBJ1-2; d_call: TRBD1; cdr3_aa: CASSLGQGVNYGYTF; cdr3_nt: TGTGCCAGCAGCCTGGGACAGGGGGTGAACTATGGCTACACCTTC
clone_size: -; v_call: TRBV15; j_call: TRBJ1-5; d_call: -; cdr3_aa: CATSREQGDQPQHF; cdr3_nt: TGTGCCACCAGCAGAGAACAGGGCGATCAGCCCCAGCATTTT
clone_size: -; v_call: TRBV14; j_call: TRBJ2-2; d_call: -; cdr3_aa: CASSQDRCKGANTGELFF; cdr3_nt: TGTGCCAGCAGCCAAGACAGGTGCAAAGGCGCGAACACCGGGGAGCTGTTTTTT
clone_size: -; v_call: TRBV19; j_call: TRBJ2-1; d_call: TRBD2; cdr3_aa: CASSIDLAGGRSYNEQFF; cdr3_nt: TGTGCCAGTAGTATAGATCTGGCGGGGGGGCGGAGCTACAATGAGCAGTTCTTC
clone_size: -; v_call: TRBV5-4; j_call: TRBJ2-1; d_call: TRBD2; cdr3_aa: CASSSGTSGGKNNEQFF; cdr3_nt: TGTGCCAGCAGCTCCGGGACTAGCGGGGGGAAGAACAATGAGCAGTTCTTC
clone_size: -; v_call: TRBV14; j_call: TRBJ1-2; d_call: -; cdr3_aa: CASSQVQSSGYTF; cdr3_nt: TGTGCCAGCAGCCAAGTACAGTCTAGCGGCTACACCTTC
clone_size: -; v_call: TRBV5-1; j_call: TRBJ2-7; d_call: -; cdr3_aa: CASSSGQAHYEQYF; cdr3_nt: TGCGCCAGCAGCTCAGGGCAAGCTCACTACGAGCAGTACTTC
clone_size: -; v_call: TRBV9; j_call: TRBJ2-2; d_call: -; cdr3_aa: CASSVLASNTGELFF; cdr3_nt: TGTGCCAGCAGCGTACTAGCGTCGAACACCGGGGAGCTGTTTTTT
clone_size: -; v_call: TRBV5-1; j_call: TRBJ1-2; d_call: TRBD1; cdr3_aa: CASSFESYGTDYGYTF; cdr3_nt: TGCGCCAGCAGCTTTGAGTCCTATGGGACAGATTATGGCTACACCTTC
clone_size: -; v_call: TRBV12-3/TRBV12-4; j_call: TRBJ2-7; d_call: TRBD1; cdr3_aa: CASSPGQGYEQYF; cdr3_nt: TGTGCCAGCAGTCCGGGACAGGGCTACGAGCAGTACTTC
clone_size: -; v_call: TRBV2; j_call: TRBJ1-5; d_call: -; cdr3_aa: CASSGQISNQPQHF; cdr3_nt: TGTGCCAGCAGTGGACAGATTAGCAATCAGCCCCAGCATTTT
clone_size: -; v_call: TRBV14; j_call: TRBJ1-2; d_call: TRBD1; cdr3_aa: CASSQERRGHGYTF; cdr3_nt: TGTGCCAGCAGCCAAGAGCGCAGGGGGCATGGCTACACCTTC
clone_size: once; v_call: TRBV9; j_call: TRBJ1-2; d_call: TRBD1; cdr3_aa: CASSGQGYHGYTF; cdr3_nt: TGTGCCAGCAGCGGACAGGGGTACCATGGCTACACCTTC
clone_size: -; v_call: TRBV11-3; j_call: TRBJ2-3; d_call: TRBD1; cdr3_aa: CASSLADRGTQYF; cdr3_nt: TGTGCCAGCAGCTTAGCCGACAGGGGTACGCAGTATTTT
clone_size: -; v_call: TRBV18; j_call: TRBJ1-2; d_call: TRBD1; cdr3_aa: CASSPIGDRFFYTF; cdr3_nt: TGTGCCAGCTCACCAATCGGGGACAGGTTTTTCTACACCTTC
clone_size: -; v_call: TRBV6-2/TRBV6-3; j_call: TRBJ1-3; d_call: TRBD1; cdr3_aa: CASSYSPGGTGNTIYF; cdr3_nt: TGTGCCAGCAGTTACTCGCCAGGGGGCACTGGAAACACCATATATTTT
clone_size: -; v_call: TRBV2; j_call: TRBJ2-5; d_call: -; cdr3_aa: CASSLLETQYF; cdr3_nt: TGTGCCAGCAGTCTTTTGGAGACCCAGTACTTC
clone_size: -; v_call: TRBV13; j_call: TRBJ2-7; d_call: -; cdr3_aa: CATGRTYEQYF; cdr3_nt: TGTGCCACAGGACGGACTTACGAGCAGTACTTC
clone_size: -; v_call: TRBV27; j_call: TRBJ1-4; d_call: -; cdr3_aa: CASSLGGEPKKLFF; cdr3_nt: TGTGCCAGCAGTTTGGGCGGGGAACCCAAAAAACTGTTTTTT
clone_size: once; v_call: TRBV5-1; j_call: TRBJ1-2; d_call: -; cdr3_aa: CASRSPVRGYGYTF; cdr3_nt: TGCGCCAGCAGGTCGCCCGTCCGGGGGTATGGCTACACCTTC
clone_size: -; v_call: TRBV29-1; j_call: TRBJ1-1; d_call: -; cdr3_aa: CSVDDRPNTEAFF; cdr3_nt: TGCAGCGTGGACGACAGACCGAACACTGAAGCTTTCTTT